This entry is about one T cell receptor (beta chain). Generated by immunoSEQ multiplex PCR, the TCRdb table keeps only in-frame clones and is missing some. Of around 65,000 clones listed, over 70% are singletons. The record originates from a study of pediatric ulcerative colitis. CDR1 is KGHSH and CDR2 is LQKENI in the germline V gene. The CDR3 totals 14 residues. Trimming shortened V by 4 bases and J by 0 bases, and 9 bases separated the two germline ends. The sequence derives from a boy aged 5-17 years with moderate ulcerative colitis. V gene TRBV18 combines with J gene TRBJ1-1; D is unclear. Sequencing was done on a sample of blood. The CDR3 DNA reads TGTGCCAGCTCACAATTGCGGGTGAACACTGAAGCTTTCTTT. Protein product: CASSQLRVNTEAFF.